Listed below are T cell receptor beta chains from one sample, sequenced in a study of cytomegalovirus exposure and HLA in healthy donors. Assay used: immunoSEQ multiplex PCR; TCRdb lists only in-frame clones, some missing. Among around 190,000 clones listed, 60% to 85% were seen once. Sequenced: PBMCs. The receptors here all came from a middle-aged man in good health and CMV-seronegative. Both conserved end residues are part of each CDR3. D genes are given only for firm matches. Only some rows state a clone size, as once, few, many or a class for expanded clones.

j_call,v_call,d_call,clone_size,cdr3_nt,cdr3_aa
TRBJ2-1,TRBV5-8,-,-,TGTGCCAGCAGCTTGCGAGCCGCCTACAATGAGCAGTTCTTC,CASSLRAAYNEQFF
TRBJ2-1,TRBV2,-,-,TGTGCCAGCAACCCGGACAGAGGCAATGAGCAGTTCTTC,CASNPDRGNEQFF
TRBJ1-5,TRBV30,TRBD1,-,TGTGCCTGGAGGCCCACAGGGGGCAGGGATCAGCCCCAGCATTTT,CAWRPTGGRDQPQHF
TRBJ2-7,TRBV4-3,-,few,TGCGCCAGCAGCCAAGTACTAGGCTACGAGCAGTACTTC,CASSQVLGYEQYF
TRBJ1-5,TRBV5-4,-,-,TGTGCCAGCAGCTTTATGGGGGGTATAGAGCAGCCCCAGCATTTT,CASSFMGGIEQPQHF
TRBJ2-7,TRBV4-1,-,once,TGCGCCAGCACCGTCGATTCGGGGGTAATTTACGAGCAGTACTTC,CASTVDSGVIYEQYF
TRBJ1-1,TRBV18,TRBD1,once,TGTGCCAGCTCACCCTACTTTCCCGGGACAGGGGGCCAAAACACTGAAGCTTTCTTT,CASSPYFPGTGGQNTEAFF
TRBJ2-1,TRBV7-6,-,-,TGTGCCAGCAGCTTAGATCTGCGGGTTTACAATGAGCAGTTCTTC,CASSLDLRVYNEQFF
TRBJ2-1,TRBV7-9,TRBD1,once,TGTGCCAGCAGCCCTTGGGACAGAAGCTCCAATGAGCAGTTCTTC,CASSPWDRSSNEQFF
TRBJ2-3,TRBV5-1,-,-,TGCGCCAGCAGCTTAAGAGAACGTAGGGACTTCACAGATACGCAGTATTTT,CASSLRERRDFTDTQYF
TRBJ1-1,TRBV9,TRBD1,-,TGTGCCAGCAGCGGACCCTGGGACAGAGAAGCTTTCTTT,CASSGPWDREAFF
TRBJ2-6,TRBV7-9,-,-,TGTGCCAGCAGTAGCGAAGTGGGCTTTGGGGCCAACGTCCTGACTTTC,CASSSEVGFGANVLTF
TRBJ2-1,TRBV5-6,TRBD1,once,TGTGCCAGCAGCGGGACGGACAGGCAGAACAATGAGCAGTTCTTC,CASSGTDRQNNEQFF
TRBJ1-3,TRBV10-3,-,once,TGTGCCATCAGTGAGCCCTTAACAGGGATCTCTGGAAACACCATATATTTT,CAISEPLTGISGNTIYF
TRBJ1-5,TRBV27,-,once,TGTGCCAGCAGTCCAACATCCGCTAGCAATCAGCCCCAGCATTTT,CASSPTSASNQPQHF
TRBJ2-7,TRBV2,-,-,TGTGCCAGCAGTGCCAGGGTCGAGCAGTACTTC,CASSARVEQYF
TRBJ2-7,TRBV6-1,TRBD1,-,TGTGCCAGCAGTGAAGGGGGCAGGGGGCGCAGCGAGCAGTACTTC,CASSEGGRGRSEQYF
TRBJ2-7,TRBV5-8,-,-,TGTGCCAGCAGCGCCGGAGCGGCCGGTGTAGAGCAGTACTTC,CASSAGAAGVEQYF
TRBJ1-5,TRBV19,TRBD1,-,TGTGCCAGTAGTCAGGGGGCCCTTCATAGCAATCAGCCCCAGCATTTT,CASSQGALHSNQPQHF
TRBJ1-1,TRBV7-8,TRBD1,-,TGTGCCAGCAGCGGAAACAGGGGGCTTGGGGTGAACACTGAAGCTTTCTTT,CASSGNRGLGVNTEAFF
TRBJ1-3,TRBV6-6,-,-,TGTGCCAGCCAACGTAGCTCTGGAAACACCATATATTTT,CASQRSSGNTIYF
TRBJ2-1,TRBV7-9,TRBD2,-,TGTGCCAGCAGGCCTCCCGGGACTAGCGGAAGCTCCTACAATGAGCAGTTCTTC,CASRPPGTSGSSYNEQFF
TRBJ1-5,TRBV13,-,-,TGTGCCAGCAGCTTACGGGAGGGCAATCAGCCCCAGCATTTT,CASSLREGNQPQHF
TRBJ1-6,TRBV7-6,TRBD1,-,TGTGCCAGCAGCTTAGCTGGACAGGTTTTCTCACCCCTCCACTTT,CASSLAGQVFSPLHF
TRBJ1-2,TRBV13,TRBD1,once,TGTGCCAGCAGCTTCGGCAGGGGGGTTTGGGGCTACACCTTC,CASSFGRGVWGYTF
TRBJ2-5,TRBV5-4,TRBD2,-,TGTGCCAGCAGCCGATATGGAGCGGGGGAAGAGACCCAGTACTTC,CASSRYGAGEETQYF
TRBJ2-1,TRBV10-3,TRBD2,-,TGTGCCATCAGTGAACCAGGAGCGGGGGGGTACAATGAGCAGTTCTTC,CAISEPGAGGYNEQFF
TRBJ2-3,TRBV11-2,-,-,TGTGCCAGCAGACAGGGTTTTATCACAGATACGCAGTATTTT,CASRQGFITDTQYF
TRBJ2-3,TRBV5-1,-,-,TGCGCCAGCAGCTTGGCGTGGTTTACAGGTACAGATACGCAGTATTTT,CASSLAWFTGTDTQYF
TRBJ2-2,TRBV7-2,-,-,TGTGCCAGCAGCTTAGACCCCCTAGCTAGTTCTGGAGAGCTGTTTTTT,CASSLDPLASSGELFF
TRBJ1-1,TRBV19,TRBD1,-,TGTGCCAGTAGTGTGGGACAGAGGACGAACACTGAAGCTTTCTTT,CASSVGQRTNTEAFF
TRBJ1-6,TRBV21-1,-,-,TGTGCCAGCAGCAAAGCAACGAGACGGGATCCGTTACACTATAATTCACCCCTCCACTTT,CASSKATRRDPLHYNSPLHF
TRBJ2-7,TRBV5-3,-,-,TGTGCCAGAAGCGCAGCTCCCGGGACACAATCCTACGAGCAGTACTTC,CARSAAPGTQSYEQYF
TRBJ1-5,TRBV7-3,TRBD1,-,TGTGCCAGCAGCTCTTCGGGACAGGGGCGGAATCAGCCCCAGCATTTT,CASSSSGQGRNQPQHF
TRBJ1-2,TRBV14,-,-,TGTGCCAGCAGCCCCAACCGCGGAGGTTATGGCTACACCTTC,CASSPNRGGYGYTF
TRBJ1-2,TRBV18,TRBD1,-,TGTGCCAGCTCACCTGACAGGGAGGTCGGCTATGGCTACACCTTC,CASSPDREVGYGYTF
TRBJ2-1,TRBV11-3,TRBD2,-,TGTGCCAGCAGCGAGCAGACTAGCGGGAGGCGGTACAATGAGCAGTTCTTC,CASSEQTSGRRYNEQFF
TRBJ1-5,TRBV4-3,-,-,TGCGCCAGCAGCCAAGGCTATCGAGGGTTCAATCAGCCCCAGCATTTT,CASSQGYRGFNQPQHF
TRBJ2-7,TRBV6-5,-,-,TGTGCCAGCAGCTCCCACAGGGTCATCCCCTACGAGCAGTACTTC,CASSSHRVIPYEQYF
TRBJ2-1,TRBV18,TRBD1,-,TGTGCCAGCTCACCTCTCGGGACAGAACGGTACAATGAGCAGTTCTTC,CASSPLGTERYNEQFF
TRBJ2-3,TRBV6-6,-,-,TGTGCCAGCAGCCACGGGGGACAGCGCACAGATACGCAGTATTTT,CASSHGGQRTDTQYF
TRBJ2-7,TRBV6-1,-,-,TGTGCCACCCACCCCGGGTCCACTTCCACCTACGAGCAGTACTTC,CATHPGSTSTYEQYF
TRBJ2-3,TRBV6-1,TRBD2,few,TGTGCCACCCGGGGGGGGCCTTATACGCAGTATTTT,CATRGGPYTQYF
TRBJ1-4,TRBV6-5,-,-,TGTGCCAGCAGGTCACGGGATAATGAAAAACTGTTTTTT,CASRSRDNEKLFF
TRBJ2-2,TRBV4-3,TRBD2,once,TGCGCCAGCAGCCAAGTCAGCGGGAGGGTGAACACCGAGGAGCTGTTTTTT,CASSQVSGRVNTEELFF